These T cell receptor beta chains were read from a single sample in a study of blood T cell repertoires in COVID-19. Profiling relied on immunoSEQ multiplex PCR, and the TCRdb table lists in-frame clones only, not all of them. The sample shows some 260,000 clones, more than 70% of them seen only once. Material for sequencing was peripheral blood. These receptors all come from a woman aged 25 to 39 with COVID-19, enrolled during active disease. Both conserved end residues are part of each CDR3. The D gene is left open where the match is weak. The size field is filled for only some rows; it gives once, few, many or a size class.

size: -; J: TRBJ1-6; D: -; V: TRBV7-6; DNA: TGTGCCAGCAGCTTAGCCCACACAAATTCACCCCTCCACTTT; CDR3: CASSLAHTNSPLHF
size: -; J: TRBJ2-7; D: TRBD1; V: TRBV28; DNA: TGTGCCAGCAGCGACACAGGGGGTAAGCAGTACTTC; CDR3: CASSDTGGKQYF
size: few; J: TRBJ1-3; D: -; V: TRBV6-5; DNA: TGTGCCAGCAGTTACGGACAGACCTCTGGAAACACCATATATTTT; CDR3: CASSYGQTSGNTIYF
size: few; J: TRBJ1-2; D: -; V: TRBV7-9; DNA: TGTGCCAGCAGCCCCATGGCCCTCTCTGGCACCTTC; CDR3: CASSPMALSGTF
size: -; J: TRBJ1-3; D: -; V: TRBV7-2; DNA: TGTGCCAGCAGACGCGGACAGGGAAACACCATATATTTT; CDR3: CASRRGQGNTIYF
size: few; J: TRBJ1-1; D: -; V: TRBV19; DNA: TGTGCCAGTAGTATAGTCTGGGGCGCGGACACTGAAGCTTTCTTT; CDR3: CASSIVWGADTEAFF
size: -; J: TRBJ2-3; D: TRBD2; V: TRBV28; DNA: TGTGCCAGCAGCGCTGGGACTAGCGGGAGGGATACGCAGTATTTT; CDR3: CASSAGTSGRDTQYF
size: -; J: TRBJ2-1; D: -; V: TRBV5-5; DNA: TGTGCCAGCAGCTTGGTTGGCCAGAACTCCTACAATGAGCAGTTCTTC; CDR3: CASSLVGQNSYNEQFF
size: -; J: TRBJ1-1; D: TRBD1; V: TRBV19; DNA: TGTGCCAGTAGTCCCTGGATGGGGACAGGGGCCAAGAACACTGAAGCTTTCTTT; CDR3: CASSPWMGTGAKNTEAFF
size: -; J: TRBJ1-1; D: -; V: TRBV29-1; DNA: TGCAGCGTTGGCTTAGGCAGGGGAAACACTGAAGCTTTCTTT; CDR3: CSVGLGRGNTEAFF
size: -; J: TRBJ1-3; D: TRBD1; V: TRBV9; DNA: TGTGCCAGCAGCGTATCCCCGGGACAGGGGGGAAACACCATATATTTT; CDR3: CASSVSPGQGGNTIYF
size: -; J: TRBJ2-3; D: TRBD1; V: TRBV29-1; DNA: TGCAGCGTTAGCGACAGGGCCGATACGCAGTATTTT; CDR3: CSVSDRADTQYF
size: -; J: TRBJ2-5; D: -; V: TRBV5-1; DNA: TGCGCCAGCAGCTCTGTCCGGGAAGGGTCCCAGTACTTC; CDR3: CASSSVREGSQYF
size: -; J: TRBJ2-7; D: -; V: TRBV9; DNA: TGTGCCAGCAGCGCAAACTCAAGGGGCGACGTAACCTACGAGCAGTACTTC; CDR3: CASSANSRGDVTYEQYF
size: -; J: TRBJ1-5; D: TRBD1; V: TRBV6-6; DNA: TGTGCCACCGCCGGACAGGGGGATAGCAATCAGCCCCAGCATTTT; CDR3: CATAGQGDSNQPQHF
size: -; J: TRBJ2-3; D: -; V: TRBV2; DNA: TGTGCCAGCACCGGGTTCGGGAGCGCAGATACGCAGTATTTT; CDR3: CASTGFGSADTQYF
size: -; J: TRBJ2-5; D: TRBD2; V: TRBV27; DNA: TGTGCCAGCAGTTTAAGACTAGCGGGAGGGCGTAAAGAGACCCAGTACTTC; CDR3: CASSLRLAGGRKETQYF
size: few; J: TRBJ1-6; D: TRBD1; V: TRBV28; DNA: TGTGCCAGCAGTCCCGACAGGGGGCAGAGCTCCTATAATTCACCCCTCCACTTT; CDR3: CASSPDRGQSSYNSPLHF
size: -; J: TRBJ1-2; D: -; V: TRBV3-1/TRBV3-2; DNA: TGTGCCAGCAGCCAAGATTTCGGGGGAGGCTACACCTTC; CDR3: CASSQDFGGGYTF
size: -; J: TRBJ2-7; D: TRBD1; V: TRBV4-1; DNA: TGCGCCAGCAGCCAAGGCCCCGGACAGGGGAATTTCGAGCAGTACTTC; CDR3: CASSQGPGQGNFEQYF
size: -; J: TRBJ1-6; D: -; V: TRBV3-1/TRBV3-2; DNA: TGTGCCAGCAGCCTCGGGACACTCAATACCTATAATTCACCCCTCCACTTT; CDR3: CASSLGTLNTYNSPLHF
size: -; J: TRBJ2-3; D: -; V: TRBV6-2/TRBV6-3; DNA: TGTGCCAGCATCCCAGGGGAGGGTGGGGCCGATACGCAGTATTTT; CDR3: CASIPGEGGADTQYF
size: -; J: TRBJ2-7; D: TRBD2; V: TRBV4-2; DNA: TGTGCCAGCAGCCAAGGTCCACTAGCGGACTACGAGCAGTACTTC; CDR3: CASSQGPLADYEQYF
size: -; J: TRBJ1-1; D: TRBD1; V: TRBV6-2/TRBV6-3; DNA: TGTGCCAGCAGTTCGCAGGGGGCATCAGCTTTCTTT; CDR3: CASSSQGASAFF
size: -; J: TRBJ2-7; D: -; V: TRBV6-5; DNA: TGTGCCAGCAGTTACTCGGCGTCCGCAGGATTGTACGAGCAGTACTTC; CDR3: CASSYSASAGLYEQYF
size: -; J: TRBJ1-2; D: TRBD1; V: TRBV6-5; DNA: TGTGCCAGCAGGCCGGGAGGGGGCGCATCGAGCTACACCTTC; CDR3: CASRPGGGASSYTF
size: -; J: TRBJ2-2; D: -; V: TRBV11-2; DNA: TGTGCCAGCAGCTTAGCTCGGGCGGGTGGGAACACCGGGGAGCTGTTTTTT; CDR3: CASSLARAGGNTGELFF
size: -; J: TRBJ1-3; D: TRBD1; V: TRBV6-5; DNA: TGTGCCAGCAGTTACTCGATAGGGGGCGGTGGAAACACCATATATTTT; CDR3: CASSYSIGGGGNTIYF
size: -; J: TRBJ2-5; D: TRBD1; V: TRBV19; DNA: TGTGCCAGTAGTATTGGCCAGGGGGCGCATCGAGAGACCCAGTACTTC; CDR3: CASSIGQGAHRETQYF
size: once; J: TRBJ1-6; D: TRBD1; V: TRBV7-9; DNA: TGTGCCAGCAGCTCCAGGGGGGCCACAGAATATAATTCACCCCTCCACTTT; CDR3: CASSSRGATEYNSPLHF
size: -; J: TRBJ1-5; D: -; V: TRBV28; DNA: TGTGCCAGCAGGGGCCTGAATCAGCCCCAGCATTTT; CDR3: CASRGLNQPQHF
size: -; J: TRBJ1-4; D: TRBD1; V: TRBV7-8; DNA: TGTGCCAGCAGCAAAGGGACAGGAACCAGGGGAGGAAGTGAAAAACTGTTTTTT; CDR3: CASSKGTGTRGGSEKLFF
size: -; J: TRBJ1-1; D: -; V: TRBV10-3; DNA: TGTGCCATCAGTACGCGGGGCGGGTCGAACACTGAAGCTTTCTTT; CDR3: CAISTRGGSNTEAFF
size: -; J: TRBJ1-1; D: -; V: TRBV6-5; DNA: TGTGCCAGCAGCCTTCAGGGCACTGAAGCTTTCTTT; CDR3: CASSLQGTEAFF
size: -; J: TRBJ2-3; D: TRBD1; V: TRBV5-4; DNA: TGTGCCAGCAGCCCGGACAGGGGCGCGGATACGCAGTATTTT; CDR3: CASSPDRGADTQYF
size: -; J: TRBJ1-1; D: TRBD1; V: TRBV7-9; DNA: TGTGCCAGCAGCCCACAGGGGGCCGGGAACACTGAAGCTTTCTTT; CDR3: CASSPQGAGNTEAFF
size: -; J: TRBJ2-1; D: -; V: TRBV6-5; DNA: TGTGCCAGCAGTCAGATCGGGACAATAAATGAGCAGTTCTTC; CDR3: CASSQIGTINEQFF
size: -; J: TRBJ1-6; D: -; V: TRBV10-2; DNA: TGCGCCAGCAAGGGACATCTCGGGGAATCCTATAATTCACCCCTCCACTTT; CDR3: CASKGHLGESYNSPLHF
size: -; J: TRBJ2-2; D: -; V: TRBV4-3; DNA: TGCGCCAGCAGCCAAGTCTACCCTAACACCGGGGAGCTGTTTTTT; CDR3: CASSQVYPNTGELFF
size: -; J: TRBJ2-7; D: -; V: TRBV6-5; DNA: TGTGCCAGCAGTTACTCGCGGTATACCCCCTACGAGCAGTACTTC; CDR3: CASSYSRYTPYEQYF
size: once; J: TRBJ2-3; D: -; V: TRBV19; DNA: TGTGCCAGTAGTGTTAGCGGTGCCACAGATACGCAGTATTTT; CDR3: CASSVSGATDTQYF
size: -; J: TRBJ1-3; D: -; V: TRBV5-4; DNA: TGTGCCAGCAGCTTGGCGGGGGTGAACACCATATATTTT; CDR3: CASSLAGVNTIYF
size: few; J: TRBJ1-2; D: -; V: TRBV10-3; DNA: TGTGCCATCAGTGAGAGCGTCGACTATGGCTACACCTTC; CDR3: CAISESVDYGYTF
size: few; J: TRBJ1-2; D: -; V: TRBV6-5; DNA: TGTGCCAGCAGACAGTTTAACTATGGCTACACCTTC; CDR3: CASRQFNYGYTF
size: -; J: TRBJ2-1; D: -; V: TRBV5-8; DNA: TGTGCCAGCAGCTTGTCACCTAACAATGAGCAGTTCTTC; CDR3: CASSLSPNNEQFF
size: -; J: TRBJ2-3; D: -; V: TRBV7-9; DNA: TGTGCCAGCAGCATCAGACCAGGGGATACGCAGTATTTT; CDR3: CASSIRPGDTQYF
size: -; J: TRBJ2-7; D: TRBD1; V: TRBV28; DNA: TGTGCCAGCAGTTCACAATCCGGGACAGAGGGTGACGAGCAGTACTTC; CDR3: CASSSQSGTEGDEQYF
size: -; J: TRBJ1-2; D: TRBD1; V: TRBV7-9; DNA: TGTGCCAGCAGCCTGGGACAGAACTATGGCTACACCTTC; CDR3: CASSLGQNYGYTF
size: few; J: TRBJ1-2; D: -; V: TRBV7-2; DNA: TGTGCCAGCAGCCCCCGACAGGCCACCCTGATAGACTATGGCTACACCTTC; CDR3: CASSPRQATLIDYGYTF
size: -; J: TRBJ1-1; D: -; V: TRBV18; DNA: TGTGCCAGCTCACCACCGGCAGGGACTGAAGCTTTCTTT; CDR3: CASSPPAGTEAFF
size: -; J: TRBJ2-3; D: TRBD1; V: TRBV4-3; DNA: TGCGCCAGCAGCCAAGGGGGACAGGGGTACGATACGCAGTATTTT; CDR3: CASSQGGQGYDTQYF
size: -; J: TRBJ1-1; D: -; V: TRBV5-1; DNA: TGCGCCAGCGTTGACACGACAGTGAACACTGAAGCTTTCTTT; CDR3: CASVDTTVNTEAFF
size: -; J: TRBJ2-1; D: TRBD2; V: TRBV11-3; DNA: TGTGCCAGCAGCTTAGGGACTAGCGGGAGTAATGAGCAGTTCTTC; CDR3: CASSLGTSGSNEQFF